The rows below give T cell receptor beta chains drawn from one sample of a study of shared clonotypes between healthy human individuals. TCRdb's table, derived via immunoSEQ multiplex PCR, lists solely in-frame clones and lacks some. The table has about 2.3 million clones, over 85% seen once. The sequenced sample was naive CD4+ T cells from PBMCs. The source is a man aged 18 to 29 in good health. Some clones in this sample may be carry-over from other donors' samples. Both conserved end residues are part of each CDR3. The D gene is left open where the match is weak. Clone sizes are given selectively: once, few, many, or a class where the clone is expanded.

- TRBJ1-2 - TRBV2 TGTGCCAGCAGAGAAGATAGTCAGGGTTACACCTTC CASREDSQGYTF
- TRBJ1-2 - TRBV18 TGTGCCAGCTCACCCATCCTCGGGACATGGGGAAACTATGGCTACACCTTC CASSPILGTWGNYGYTF
- TRBJ1-2 - TRBV6-5 TGTGCCAGCAGCCCGGCTCTCCCCGTGGATAAAGGCTACACCTTC CASSPALPVDKGYTF
- TRBJ2-5 - TRBV29-1 TGCAGCGTTGAAGGGTATAACGGGCCGCAAGAGACCCAGTACTTC CSVEGYNGPQETQYF
TRBD2 TRBJ2-3 once TRBV9 TGTGCCAGCAGCGAGACTAGCGGGAGGGTTGTCACAGATACGCAGTATTTT CASSETSGRVVTDTQYF
- TRBJ1-5 - TRBV28 TGTGCCAGCAGCACATACAGCAATCAGCCCCAGCATTTT CASSTYSNQPQHF
- TRBJ2-5 - TRBV27 TGTGCCAGCGGAATAGAAGAGACCCAGTACTTC CASGIEETQYF
- TRBJ2-1 - TRBV27 TGTGCCAGCCCCGCCGGCGGGCACCACAATGAGCAGTTCTTC CASPAGGHHNEQFF
- TRBJ2-1 - TRBV18 TGTGCCAGCTCACCACCGGGACTCTTGATGGATGAGCAGTTCTTC CASSPPGLLMDEQFF
TRBD1 TRBJ1-1 - TRBV7-9 TGTGCCAGCAGCGAGAGACAGGGGGGCACTGAAGCTTTCTTT CASSERQGGTEAFF